These T cell receptor beta chains were read from a single sample in a study of blood T cell repertoires in COVID-19. The method was immunoSEQ multiplex PCR; TCRdb's version includes in-frame clones alone and lacks a portion of them. This sample has around 140,000 clones; more than 70% occur once, and the top ten carry 10%. Sequenced input: peripheral blood. These TCRs come from a man in his fifties with acute or convalescent COVID-19. The CDR3 runs from the conserved cysteine through the conserved F or W. The D gene is left open where the match is weak. Expanded clones get a size class; other rows say once, few or many, or leave the size out.

J gene | clone size | V gene | D gene | CDR3 DNA | CDR3 protein
TRBJ2-1 | NA | TRBV3-1/TRBV3-2 | NA | TGTGCCAGCAGCACCGGGACTGCCCCCTACAATGAGCAGTTCTTC | CASSTGTAPYNEQFF
TRBJ1-2 | NA | TRBV5-1 | NA | TGCGCCAGCAGCCTGACTACAGGGTATGGTGCAGGGGGCTACACCTTC | CASSLTTGYGAGGYTF
TRBJ1-4 | NA | TRBV25-1 | TRBD1 | TGTGCCAGCAGCGGTACAGGGGGCGAAAAACTGTTTTTT | CASSGTGGEKLFF
TRBJ2-1 | NA | TRBV19 | NA | TGTGCCAGTACGTCCCTCAACAACAATGAGCAGTTCTTC | CASTSLNNNEQFF
TRBJ1-5 | few | TRBV5-1 | NA | TGCGCCAGCAGACCGGGGGGGAATAGCAATCAGCCCCAGCATTTT | CASRPGGNSNQPQHF
TRBJ1-1 | NA | TRBV30 | TRBD1 | TGTGCCTACCAAAGAGGGACAGGGAACACTGAAGCTTTCTTT | CAYQRGTGNTEAFF
TRBJ1-1 | NA | TRBV6-5 | NA | TGTGCCAGCAGTTACTCGGGGGGGGCCCGGGCCACTGAAGCTTTCTTT | CASSYSGGARATEAFF
TRBJ2-2 | NA | TRBV7-9 | TRBD2 | TGTGCCAGCAGCTTTTTTAGGACTAGCGGGAGTTCTAGCACCGGGGAGCTGTTTTTT | CASSFFRTSGSSSTGELFF
TRBJ1-1 | NA | TRBV3-1/TRBV3-2 | NA | TGTGCCAGCAGCCAAGAATGGGGCCGTAGGGCAGCTTTCTTT | CASSQEWGRRAAFF
TRBJ2-7 | NA | TRBV28 | TRBD1 | TGTGCCAGCAGGCCGGGACAGACTTCTTACGAGCAGTACTTC | CASRPGQTSYEQYF
TRBJ2-7 | NA | TRBV4-1 | TRBD1 | TGCGCCAGCAGCCGCACAGGACAGGGAAACATCTACGAGCAGTACTTC | CASSRTGQGNIYEQYF
TRBJ1-2 | NA | TRBV5-5 | NA | TGTGCCAGCAGCTTGGGACAGATGAATGGCTACACCTTC | CASSLGQMNGYTF
TRBJ2-3 | NA | TRBV9 | TRBD2 | TGTGCCAGCAGCGCAGGGACTAGCGGTAGCACAGATACGCAGTATTTT | CASSAGTSGSTDTQYF
TRBJ1-1 | NA | TRBV6-5 | TRBD1 | TGTGCCAGCAGCCCCCGGACAGGGAACACTGAAGCTTTCTTT | CASSPRTGNTEAFF
TRBJ1-5 | NA | TRBV18 | NA | TGTGCCAGCTCACCAGGGGCCGCCAGCAATCAGCCCCAGCATTTT | CASSPGAASNQPQHF
TRBJ1-2 | NA | TRBV2 | NA | TGTGCCAGCAGTGGGGGGGGGCCCGGCCTCTATGGCTACACCTTC | CASSGGGPGLYGYTF
TRBJ2-7 | NA | TRBV6-6 | NA | TGTGCCAGCAGTAAACTAGACGAGCAGTACTTC | CASSKLDEQYF
TRBJ1-3 | NA | TRBV21-1 | NA | TGTGCCAGCAGCAAAAGGGGCACGACAGGGGAGGTTGGAAACACCATATATTTT | CASSKRGTTGEVGNTIYF
TRBJ1-6 | NA | TRBV5-6 | TRBD1 | TGTGCCAGCAGTTCTACAGGGGTATCCTATAATTCACCCCTCCACTTT | CASSSTGVSYNSPLHF
TRBJ1-1 | once | TRBV18 | NA | TGTGCCAGCTCACCAATGGCAGACAAATTGAACACTGAAGCTTTCTTT | CASSPMADKLNTEAFF
TRBJ1-4 | NA | TRBV27 | NA | TGTGCCAGCAGTTTATTTGGGCCCGGGCCGGGACTAGGGGGACTGGATGAAAAACTGTTTTTT | CASSLFGPGPGLGGLDEKLFF
TRBJ1-3 | NA | TRBV28 | NA | TGTGCCAGCAGTTCCCCGACGGGAGGAGGAAACACCATATATTTT | CASSSPTGGGNTIYF
TRBJ1-1 | NA | TRBV30 | TRBD1 | TGTGCCTGGACCGCGTACCAACTACAGGGGCGGACTGAAGCTTTCTTT | CAWTAYQLQGRTEAFF
TRBJ2-5 | NA | TRBV6-5 | NA | TGTGCCAGCGACATCACAGGGAGAGGGACCCAGTACTTC | CASDITGRGTQYF
TRBJ1-5 | few | TRBV2 | NA | TGTGCCAGCAGTGAACTACAGGGAGGGTATCAGCCCCAGCATTTT | CASSELQGGYQPQHF
TRBJ1-2 | NA | TRBV30 | TRBD1 | TGTGCCTCCTCTTACAGGGGATGGGGAGGCTACACCTTC | CASSYRGWGGYTF
TRBJ1-1 | once | TRBV27 | TRBD1 | TGTGCCAGCAGTGCGTGGGACAGACCGAACACTGAAGCTTTCTTT | CASSAWDRPNTEAFF
TRBJ2-1 | NA | TRBV30 | NA | TGTGCCTGGAGTCGTATTAGCGGTATAAATGAGCAGTTCTTC | CAWSRISGINEQFF